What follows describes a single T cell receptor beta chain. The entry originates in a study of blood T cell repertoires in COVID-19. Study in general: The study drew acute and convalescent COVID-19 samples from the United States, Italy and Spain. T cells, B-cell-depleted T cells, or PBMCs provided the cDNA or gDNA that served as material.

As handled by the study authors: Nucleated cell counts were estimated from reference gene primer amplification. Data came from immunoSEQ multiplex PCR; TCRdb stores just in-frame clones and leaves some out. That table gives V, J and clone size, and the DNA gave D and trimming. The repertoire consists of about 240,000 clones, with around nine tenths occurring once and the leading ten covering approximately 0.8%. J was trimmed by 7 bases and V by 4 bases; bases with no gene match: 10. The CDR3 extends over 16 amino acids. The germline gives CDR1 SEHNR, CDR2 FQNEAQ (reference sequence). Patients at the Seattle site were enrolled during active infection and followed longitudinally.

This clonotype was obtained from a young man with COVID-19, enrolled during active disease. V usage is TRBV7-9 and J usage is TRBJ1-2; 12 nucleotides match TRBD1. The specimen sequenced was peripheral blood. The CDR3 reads CASSSHSGQGARGYTF. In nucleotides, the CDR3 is TGTGCCAGCAGCTCCCACTCGGGACAGGGGGCGCGTGGCTACACCTTC.